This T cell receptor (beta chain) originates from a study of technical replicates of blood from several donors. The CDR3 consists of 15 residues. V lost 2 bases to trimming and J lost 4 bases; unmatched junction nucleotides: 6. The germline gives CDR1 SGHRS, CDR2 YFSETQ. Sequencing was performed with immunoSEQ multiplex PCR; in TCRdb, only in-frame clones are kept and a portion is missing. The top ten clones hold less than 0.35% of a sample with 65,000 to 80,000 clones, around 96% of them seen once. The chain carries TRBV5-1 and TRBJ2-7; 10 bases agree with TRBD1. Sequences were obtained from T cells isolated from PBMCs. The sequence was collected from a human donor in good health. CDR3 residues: CASSFSRDRGYEQYF. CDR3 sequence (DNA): TGCGCCAGCAGCTTTTCCCGGGACAGGGGATACGAGCAGTACTTC.